The rows below give T cell receptor beta chains drawn from one sample of a study of CD8+CD57+ T cells in acquired aplastic anemia. One entry per CDR3 protein results from TCRdb running MiXCR on the reads. Of approximately 300,000 distinct CDR3 sequences listed, roughly 59% are singletons. Specimen: sorted CD4+, CD8+, or CD8+CD57+ T cells (not recorded which) from PBMCs. The source is a human donor with aplastic anemia. Each CDR3 is given with its conserved first and last residue. D genes are given only for firm matches. Clone size is not always given. Where it is, it says once, few, many or a class for expanded clones.

TRBJ2-7 | . | TRBV2 | many | CASSQDGYEQYF | TGTGCCAGCAGCCAAGACGGTTACGAGCAGTACTTC
TRBJ1-2 | TRBD1 | TRBV2 | . | CASGTGRVDGYTF | TGTGCCAGCGGGACAGGGAGGGTGGATGGCTACACCTTC
TRBJ1-6 | TRBD1 | TRBV3-1 | many | CASSQVNRGVSPLHF | TGTGCCAGCAGCCAAGTCAACAGGGGGGTTTCACCCCTCCACTTT
TRBJ1-2 | . | TRBV12-3/TRBV12-4 | . | CASSSRGTGNYGYTF | TGTGCCAGTAGTAGCCGGGGCACCGGTAACTATGGCTACACCTTC
TRBJ1-5 | TRBD1 | TRBV5-1 | . | CASSFGGSGGETQHF | TGCGCCAGCAGCTTCGGTGGTTCAGGGGGAGAGACCCAGCATTTT
TRBJ1-4 | . | TRBV6-5 | many | CASRTYRESTNEKLFF | TGTGCCAGCAGGACCTACAGGGAATCAACTAATGAAAAACTGTTTTTT
TRBJ1-1 | . | TRBV19 | once | CASSQSGPEAFF | TGTGCCAGTAGTCAATCAGGTCCTGAAGCTTTCTTT
TRBJ2-1 | . | TRBV10-1 | . | CASSEERGNEQFF | TGCGCCAGCAGTGAAGAACGGGGCAATGAGCAGTTCTTC
TRBJ1-2 | TRBD1 | TRBV2 | once | CASSEGTGFNYGYTF | TGTGCCAGCAGTGAGGGGACAGGATTTAACTATGGCTACACCTTC
TRBJ1-1 | TRBD1 | TRBV9 | many | CASSVGQGAYFRLSDTEAFF | TGTGCCAGCAGCGTAGGACAGGGGGCCTATTTCCGGCTATCGGACACTGAAGCTTTCTTT